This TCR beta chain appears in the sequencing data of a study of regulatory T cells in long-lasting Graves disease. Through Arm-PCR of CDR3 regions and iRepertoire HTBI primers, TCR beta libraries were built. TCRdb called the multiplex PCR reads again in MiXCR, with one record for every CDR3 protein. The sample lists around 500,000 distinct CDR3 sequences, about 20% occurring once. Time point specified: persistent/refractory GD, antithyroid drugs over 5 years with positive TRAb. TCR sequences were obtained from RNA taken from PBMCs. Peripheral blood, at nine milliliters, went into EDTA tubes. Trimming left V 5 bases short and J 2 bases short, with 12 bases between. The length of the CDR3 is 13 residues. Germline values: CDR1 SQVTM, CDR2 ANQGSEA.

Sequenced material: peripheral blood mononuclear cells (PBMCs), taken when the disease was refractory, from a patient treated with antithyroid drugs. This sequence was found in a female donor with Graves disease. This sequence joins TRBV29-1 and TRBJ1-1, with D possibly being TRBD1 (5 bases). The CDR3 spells CSVRWGVNTEAFF. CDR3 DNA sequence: TGCAGCGTTAGATGGGGGGTAAACACTGAAGCTTTCTTT. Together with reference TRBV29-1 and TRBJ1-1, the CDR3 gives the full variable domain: SAVISQKPSRDICQRGTSLTIQCQVDSQVTMMFWYRQQPGQSLTLIATANQGSEATYESGFVIDKFPISRPNLTFSTLTVSNMSPEDSSIYLCSVRWGVNTEAFFGQGTRLTVV.